The source of this T cell receptor beta chain is a study of T cell repertoires in cytomegalovirus infection. On the study more broadly: CMV infection together with matching HLA type was indicated by public TCR beta signatures. Study-level findings and limits: Cumulative frequency of public TCR beta families picked out carriers of CMV plus the relevant HLA. It was HLA-C-restricted CMV-specific TCR beta clonotypes that dominated the response ex vivo.

TCRdb called the reads again in MiXCR, with one record for every CDR3 protein. The table records about 680,000 distinct CDR3 sequences, 20% to 25% of them present only once. This clonotype was counted at least ten times. The antigen is undetermined. Material: CD8+ T cells from PBMCs. The TCR was taken from a human donor in good health (CMV status not recorded). Some clones in this sample may be carry-over from other donors' samples.

CDR3 DNA sequence: TGTGCCAGCAGCCCCCGCCAGGACACTGAAGCTTTCTTT. This encodes CASSPRQDTEAFF. The chain couples TRBV7-9 to TRBJ1-1, with D hard to call. There are 13 residues in the CDR3. V was pared by 5 bases and J by 3 bases, with 10 bases between. Germline V gene lookup returns CDR1 SEHNR and CDR2 FQNEAQ (reference sequence).